This entry features one T cell receptor beta chain sequence. The data originate from a study of cytomegalovirus exposure and HLA in healthy donors. Looked up from germline, CDR1 is KGHSH and CDR2 is LQKENI. This CDR3 has 16 amino acids. Trimming at V came to 2 bases and at J to 5 bases, leaving 5 bases not matched to a gene. TCRdb's table, derived via immunoSEQ multiplex PCR, lists solely in-frame clones and lacks some. The sample holds approximately 140,000 clones, 70% to 90% seen once. The TCR sequence derives from a woman aged 30 to 39 in good health and CMV-seronegative. The sequenced material came from PBMCs. V gene TRBV18 combines with J gene TRBJ2-1; the match to TRBD2 covers 11 bases. The CDR3 is CASSPTSGGLNNEQFF. DNA for the CDR3: TGTGCCAGCTCACCAACTAGCGGGGGATTAAACAATGAGCAGTTCTTC.